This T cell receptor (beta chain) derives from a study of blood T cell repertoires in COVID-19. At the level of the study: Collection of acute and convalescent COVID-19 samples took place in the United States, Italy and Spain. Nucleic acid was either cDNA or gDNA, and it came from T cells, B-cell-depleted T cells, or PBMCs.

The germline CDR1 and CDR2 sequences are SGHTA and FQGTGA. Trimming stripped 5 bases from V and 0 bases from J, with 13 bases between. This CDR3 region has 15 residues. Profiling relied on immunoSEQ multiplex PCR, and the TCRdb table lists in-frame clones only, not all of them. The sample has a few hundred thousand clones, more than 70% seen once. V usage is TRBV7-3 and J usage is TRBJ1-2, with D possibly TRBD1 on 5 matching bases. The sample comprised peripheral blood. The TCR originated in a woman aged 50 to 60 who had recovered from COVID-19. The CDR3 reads CASSPSRGTNYGYTF. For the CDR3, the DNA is TGTGCCAGCAGCCCCAGTCGGGGGACTAACTATGGCTACACCTTC.